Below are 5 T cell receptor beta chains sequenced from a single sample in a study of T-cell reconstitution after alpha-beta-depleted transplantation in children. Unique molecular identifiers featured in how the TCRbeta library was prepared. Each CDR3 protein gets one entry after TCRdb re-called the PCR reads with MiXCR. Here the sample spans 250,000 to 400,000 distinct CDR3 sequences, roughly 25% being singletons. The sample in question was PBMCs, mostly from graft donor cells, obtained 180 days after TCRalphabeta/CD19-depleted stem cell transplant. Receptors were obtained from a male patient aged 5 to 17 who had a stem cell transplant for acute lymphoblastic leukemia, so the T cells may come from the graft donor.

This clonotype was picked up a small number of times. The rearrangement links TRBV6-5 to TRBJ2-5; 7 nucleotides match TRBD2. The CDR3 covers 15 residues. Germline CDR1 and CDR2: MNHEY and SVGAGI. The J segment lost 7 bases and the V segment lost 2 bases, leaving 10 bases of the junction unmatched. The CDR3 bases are TGTGCCAGCAGTTACCTTTACGCTGGCGGGGGGACCCAGTACTTC. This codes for CASSYLYAGGGTQYF.

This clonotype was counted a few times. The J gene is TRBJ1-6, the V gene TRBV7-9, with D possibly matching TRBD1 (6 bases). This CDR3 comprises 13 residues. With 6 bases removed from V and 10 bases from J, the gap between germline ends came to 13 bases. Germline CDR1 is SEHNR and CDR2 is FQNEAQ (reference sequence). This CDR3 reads CASRQTGASPLHF. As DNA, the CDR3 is TGTGCCAGCAGGCAAACGGGGGCATCACCCCTCCACTTT.

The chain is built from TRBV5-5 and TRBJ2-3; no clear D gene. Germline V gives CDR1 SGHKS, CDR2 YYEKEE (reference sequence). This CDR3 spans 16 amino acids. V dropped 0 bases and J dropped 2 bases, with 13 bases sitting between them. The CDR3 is CASSLAPSPFTDTQYF. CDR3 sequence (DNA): TGTGCCAGCAGCTTGGCCCCATCGCCGTTCACAGATACGCAGTATTTT.

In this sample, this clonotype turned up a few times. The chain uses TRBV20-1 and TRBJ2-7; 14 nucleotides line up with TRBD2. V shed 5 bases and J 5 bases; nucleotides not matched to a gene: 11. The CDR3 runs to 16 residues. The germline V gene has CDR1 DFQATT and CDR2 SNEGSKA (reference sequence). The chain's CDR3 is CSADQTGGLAGDEQYF. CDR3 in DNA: TGCAGTGCTGATCAAACCGGGGGACTAGCGGGAGACGAGCAGTACTTC.

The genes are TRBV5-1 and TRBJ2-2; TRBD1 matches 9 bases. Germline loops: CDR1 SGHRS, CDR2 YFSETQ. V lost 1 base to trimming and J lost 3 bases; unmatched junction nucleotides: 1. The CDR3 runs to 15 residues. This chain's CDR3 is CASSLRQGDTGELFF. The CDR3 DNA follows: TGCGCCAGCAGCTTGCGACAGGGGGACACCGGGGAGCTGTTTTTT.